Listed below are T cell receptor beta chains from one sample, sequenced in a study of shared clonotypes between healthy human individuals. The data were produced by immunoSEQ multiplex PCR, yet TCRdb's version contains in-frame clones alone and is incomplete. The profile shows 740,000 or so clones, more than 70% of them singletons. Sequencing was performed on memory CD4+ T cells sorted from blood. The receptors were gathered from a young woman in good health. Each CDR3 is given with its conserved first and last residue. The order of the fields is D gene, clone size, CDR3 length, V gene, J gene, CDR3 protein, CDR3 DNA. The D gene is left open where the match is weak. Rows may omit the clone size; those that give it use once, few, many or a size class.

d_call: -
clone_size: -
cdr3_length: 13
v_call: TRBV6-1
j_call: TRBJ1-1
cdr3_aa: CASAIYLNTEAFF
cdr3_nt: TGTGCCAGCGCTATATATCTGAACACTGAAGCTTTCTTT

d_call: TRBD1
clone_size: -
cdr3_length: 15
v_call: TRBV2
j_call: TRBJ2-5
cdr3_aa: CASKPDRDSRRTQYF
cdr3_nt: TGTGCCAGCAAACCGGACAGGGACTCGCGCCGGACCCAGTACTTC

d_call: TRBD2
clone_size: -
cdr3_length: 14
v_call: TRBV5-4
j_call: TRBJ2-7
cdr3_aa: CASSLSGNLYEQYF
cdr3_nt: TGTGCCAGCAGCTTGAGCGGGAACCTCTACGAGCAGTACTTC

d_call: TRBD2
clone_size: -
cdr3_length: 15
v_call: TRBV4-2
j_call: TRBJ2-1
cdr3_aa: CASSKLAGGGNEQFF
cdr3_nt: TGTGCCAGCAGCAAACTAGCGGGAGGGGGAAATGAGCAGTTCTTC

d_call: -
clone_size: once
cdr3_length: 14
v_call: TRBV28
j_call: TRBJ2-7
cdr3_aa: CASSSTGISYEQYF
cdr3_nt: TGTGCCAGCTCGTCAACGGGCATCTCCTACGAGCAGTACTTC

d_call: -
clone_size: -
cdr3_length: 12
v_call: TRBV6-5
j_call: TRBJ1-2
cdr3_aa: CASGTGIRGYTF
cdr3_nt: TGTGCCAGCGGAACAGGGATTCGTGGCTACACCTTC

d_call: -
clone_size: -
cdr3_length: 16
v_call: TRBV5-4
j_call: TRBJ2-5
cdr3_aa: CASSRAGGGDQETQYF
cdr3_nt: TGTGCCAGCAGCCGCGCGGGCGGAGGAGACCAAGAGACCCAGTACTTC

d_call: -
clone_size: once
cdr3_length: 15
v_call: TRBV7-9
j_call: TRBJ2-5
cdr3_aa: CASRSTGGRGETQYF
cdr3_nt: TGTGCCAGCAGATCAACAGGAGGCCGCGGAGAGACCCAGTACTTC

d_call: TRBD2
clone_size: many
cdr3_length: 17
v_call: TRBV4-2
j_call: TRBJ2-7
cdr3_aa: CASSQTTSGESSYEQYF
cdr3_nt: TGTGCCAGCAGCCAAACGACTAGCGGGGAAAGCTCCTACGAGCAGTACTTC

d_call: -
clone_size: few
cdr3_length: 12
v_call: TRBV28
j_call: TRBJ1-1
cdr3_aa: CASKVGSLEAFF
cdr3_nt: TGTGCCAGTAAGGTTGGCAGCTTGGAAGCTTTCTTT

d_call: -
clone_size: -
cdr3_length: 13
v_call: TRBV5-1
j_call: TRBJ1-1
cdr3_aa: CASSKLGNTEAFF
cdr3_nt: TGCGCCAGCAGCAAACTTGGGAACACTGAAGCTTTCTTT

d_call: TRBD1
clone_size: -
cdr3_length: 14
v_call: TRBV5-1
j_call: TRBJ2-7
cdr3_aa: CASSLGTGYGEQYF
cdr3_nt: TGCGCCAGCAGCTTAGGGACAGGGTATGGCGAGCAGTACTTC

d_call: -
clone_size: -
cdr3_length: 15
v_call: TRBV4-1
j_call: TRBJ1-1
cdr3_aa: CASSQGRVENTEAFF
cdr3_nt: TGCGCCAGCAGCCAAGGCAGGGTGGAAAACACTGAAGCTTTCTTT

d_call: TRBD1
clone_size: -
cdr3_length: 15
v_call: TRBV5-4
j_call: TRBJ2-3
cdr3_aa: CASSGDRGPTDTQYF
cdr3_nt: TGTGCCAGCAGCGGGGACAGGGGACCCACAGATACGCAGTATTTT

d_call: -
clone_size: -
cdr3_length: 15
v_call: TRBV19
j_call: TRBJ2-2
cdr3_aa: CASSIWQGGTGELFF
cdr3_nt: TGTGCCAGTAGTATATGGCAGGGGGGCACCGGGGAGCTGTTTTTT

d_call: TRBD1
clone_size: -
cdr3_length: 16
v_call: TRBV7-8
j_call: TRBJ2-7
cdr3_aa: CASSNTGTGILGEQYF
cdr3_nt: TGTGCCAGCAGCAACACCGGGACAGGGATCCTGGGTGAGCAGTACTTC

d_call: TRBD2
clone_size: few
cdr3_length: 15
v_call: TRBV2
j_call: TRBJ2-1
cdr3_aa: CASSPLAGVGNEQFF
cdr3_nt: TGTGCCAGCAGTCCACTAGCGGGAGTGGGAAATGAGCAGTTCTTC